This T cell receptor beta chain was profiled in a study of PD-1 blockade in mismatch repair-deficient tumors. Turning to the study itself: All were previously treated, progressing patients with about 11 mismatch repair-deficient cancer types.

Comment on this clone: Its specificity is unknown.

Study outcomes and limitations: Rapid post-treatment expansion, then contraction, generally preceding radiologic response, marked tumor-resident clones.

PCR or immunohistochemistry showed mismatch repair deficiency in every enrolled patient. The TCR-sequenced patients were a few responders to pembrolizumab. The assay was immunoSEQ multiplex PCR, and TCRdb's table has in-frame clones only and misses some. This table has about 110,000 clones, 70% to 80% appearing once. The CDR3 is 13 amino acids. The V end lost 1 base, the J end lost 7 bases, and 13 bases lay between the germline ends. CDR1 is SQVTM, CDR2 ANQGSEA, per germline. The starting material was peripheral blood, obtained 60 weeks after starting pembrolizumab. The chain has TRBV29-1 and TRBJ1-2; possibly TRBD1 for D (5 bases). This TCR came from an adult with mismatch repair-deficient cancer. This chain's CDR3 is CSVEALGTGGYTF. CDR3 DNA sequence: TGCAGCGTTGAAGCCTTGGGGACGGGTGGCTACACCTTC.